This T cell receptor (beta chain) was observed in a study of identical twins. TCRdb ran MiXCR on the 5' RACE reads and lists one entry per CDR3 protein. In the table there are roughly 720,000 distinct CDR3 sequences, 15% to 20% of which are singletons. Germline V lookup: CDR1 DFQATT, CDR2 SNEGSKA (reference sequence). V lost 7 bases to trimming and J lost 3 bases, with 13 bases between them. The CDR3 totals 13 residues. On this clonotype itself: The antigen is not known.

Overall study results and limits: Partial confounding of zero-insertion analyses by invariant MAIT and iNKT cells was possible. Excess sharing by twins proved weaker in beta out-of-frame sequences.

The same sample was also studied in work on T cells expressing NK-cell markers. From that study: Repertoire data for TCR beta were derived from sorted T cells (CD3+CD56+NKG2C+, CD3+CD56+NKG2C- and CD3+CD56-NKG2C+). Four of the donors also had these clonotypes leading their CD3+CD56-NKG2C+ fraction.

This sequence was found in a young woman in good health. Sequences were obtained from PBMCs. V gene TRBV20-1 combines with J gene TRBJ2-1; the D call may be TRBD1 or TRBD2 (5 bases each). The CDR3 loop reads CSGGPGSYNEQFF. DNA for the CDR3: TGCAGTGGAGGGCCAGGGAGCTACAATGAGCAGTTCTTC.